This T cell receptor beta chain was sequenced during a study of long-term antiretroviral therapy in people with HIV. Findings of the study overall: Records did not include ART adherence, viral resistance or therapy changes.

HIV-positive participants were all treated in the United States. The CDR3 extends over 15 amino acids. V was cut by 6 bases and J by 4 bases, with 15 bases left in between. The V gene's germline CDR1 is KGHSH and CDR2 LQKENI. Comments on this clone: Its antigen is unknown.

The authors ran the immunoSEQ assay, v3.0, at survey level. Sequencing was performed with immunoSEQ multiplex PCR; in TCRdb, only in-frame clones are kept and a portion is missing. The repertoire holds about 32,000 clones, 65% to 90% seen once, with roughly 4% in the top ten. The chain employs TRBV18 and TRBJ2-2; D is perhaps TRBD1 (6 bases). The input for sequencing was unsorted PBMCs, taken about 3.5 years after starting antiretroviral therapy. The source is a man between 18 and 35 years old with HIV. The CDR3 DNA follows: TGTGCCAGCTCCCCCCCAGGACAGATCACCGGGGAGCTGTTTTTT. This encodes CASSPPGQITGELFF.